This TCR beta chain was found in a study of cytomegalovirus exposure and HLA in healthy donors. PCR employed 60 Vbeta and 13 Jbeta primers. Sequencing used immunoSEQ multiplex PCR; TCRdb keeps in-frame clones, though not all of them. The repertoire has 150,000 to 200,000 clones, 84% of them found once; the top ten carry about 0.39%. Study findings and constraints: Relative to the approximately 680-donor mean, N-insertions were reportedly fewer in an Asian-associated ancestry cluster in a later analysis. More clonal expansion characterized HLA-associated TCR beta chains than equally common others in a later analysis. Most subjects had HLA-A and HLA-B alleles reportedly predicted accurately by TCR beta sequences. Some highly shared sequence variants likely arose as a pipeline artifact.

In the case of this clone: Its antigen is unknown.

With V trimmed by 6 bases and J by 3 bases, 7 bases remained unmatched. The CDR3 is 14 residues long. Germline V gives CDR1 MNHNY, CDR2 SVGAGI (reference sequence). The chain joins TRBV6-6 to TRBJ1-2, with 7 bases lining up with TRBD1. The sample taken for sequencing was PBMCs. The receptor's source is a boy aged 2 to 10 in good health and CMV-seronegative. CDR3 amino acids: CASSSQGSDYGYTF. The DNA of the CDR3 is TGTGCCAGCAGCTCACAGGGGTCCGACTATGGCTACACCTTC.